This T cell receptor beta chain was recorded in a study of identical twins. TCRdb reprocessed the 5' RACE reads via MiXCR and lists one record per CDR3 protein. The sample lists approximately 300,000 distinct CDR3 sequences; roughly 9% were seen once. Study-wide findings and caveats: Findings came from cross-sectional statistics, without long-term follow-up of donors.

Germline V gene sequence: CDR1 DFQATT, CDR2 SNEGSKA (reference sequence). V gave up 3 bases and J gave up 3 bases, with 15 bases separating them. This CDR3 comprises 14 residues. This clonotype occurred a few times. Its target is not known. The sample was also reused in another study, on yellow fever vaccine responses in identical twins.

This TCR was recovered from a woman aged 18-30 years in good health. The rearrangement uses TRBV20-1 and TRBJ2-7, with D unresolved. The sequenced sample was CD8+ T cells sorted from blood. CDR3 nucleotides: TGCAGTGCTAGCCGTCGGCACATCTACTACGAGCAGTACTTC. This sequence encodes CSASRRHIYYEQYF.